This T cell receptor beta chain came from a study of T cells in Graves' hyperthyroidism and ophthalmopathy. Together with thyroid ultrasound, orbital computed tomography, serum thyroxine and TRAb, clinical symptoms were used for diagnoses. The V and J ends lost 0 bases and 3 bases, in that order; junction bases with no gene match: 7. The CDR3 covers 15 residues. CDR1 DFQATT and CDR2 SNEGSKA come from the germline V gene (reference sequence). A note on this clonotype: What it binds is unknown.

Regarding the study as a whole: A model of 13 V-J features distinguished ophthalmopathy from stable hyperthyroidism. Blood samples included most of the expanded thyroid clonotypes exceeding 0.001. Onset of ophthalmopathy came a median about 6.5 months after the model predicted it.

RNA transcripts were the template for amplifying TCR beta CDR3 regions. First-round RT-PCR of the TCR CDR3 relied on the HTBI primer set. MiXCR, run by TCRdb on the multiplex PCR reads, gives a single entry per CDR3 protein. This table holds approximately 530,000 distinct CDR3 sequences, just under 20% found once. The sequence derives from a middle-aged man with Graves' ophthalmopathy. The sample consisted of blood. This chain joins TRBV20-1 and TRBJ2-7; 8 nucleotides align to TRBD2. The CDR3 here is CSARDLERGYYEQYF. The CDR3 DNA reads TGCAGTGCTAGAGATTTAGAGCGGGGGTACTACGAGCAGTACTTC.